The clone carrying this T cell receptor beta chain was detected only a few times. Its specificity is unknown. This sample was taken from a study of response to subunit inactivated influenza vaccine. Germline lookup yields CDR1 SGHRS and CDR2 YFSETQ. CDR3 length: 16 amino acids. The junction had 15 bases not matched to a gene; V was cut back by 4 bases and J by 8 bases. TCRdb itself ran the RT-PCR reads through MiXCR, one entry per CDR3 protein. The repertoire holds approximately 490,000 distinct CDR3 sequences, with approximately 7.2% as singletons. Study-level findings and limits: Authors suggested each seasonal influenza vaccination recruits few new T cells.

This TCR came from a man aged 50-75 years who received an inactivated influenza vaccine. The chain combines TRBV5-1 with TRBJ1-2, with 9 bases lining up with TRBD1. The specimen comprised PBMCs from blood, sampled roughly 24 months after vaccination. CDR3 coding DNA: TGCGCCAGCAGCCCCCAGTCCCGGGACAGGGCAGGGGGCTACACCTTC. Amino acids: CASSPQSRDRAGGYTF.